Below, 15 T cell receptor beta chains from the same sample are listed, as sequenced in a study of OX40 agonist ivuxolimab in advanced cancers. The repertoire was sequenced with immunoSEQ multiplex PCR; TCRdb's copy has only in-frame clones and lacks some. The profile covers roughly 80,000 clones, with about 93% appearing a single time and under 8% taken by the ten largest. This specimen was CD4+ or CD8+ T cells sorted from blood, taken in a trial of the OX40 agonist ivuxolimab. These TCRs come from an adult with an advanced solid tumor such as melanoma, head and neck, liver or kidney cancer.

This chain joins TRBV5-4 and TRBJ1-2, with 7 bases aligning to TRBD1. CDR3 length: 14 residues. Germline CDR1 and CDR2: SGHNT and YYREEE (reference sequence). J was trimmed by 3 bases and V by 3 bases; bases with no gene match: 5. The CDR3 reads CASSYSGTDYGYTF. In DNA form, the CDR3 reads TGTGCCAGCAGCTACTCCGGGACAGACTATGGCTACACCTTC.

The chain combines TRBV5-4 with TRBJ1-2; D uncertain. Germline CDR1 SGHNT, CDR2 YYREEE (reference sequence). V lost 0 bases, J lost 1 base, and 7 bases lay in between. The CDR3 sequence is 14 residues long. The DNA for the CDR3 is TGTGCCAGCAGCTTGGGATCGGGTAACTATGGCTACACCTTC. This codes for CASSLGSGNYGYTF.

This rearrangement joins TRBV10-1 to TRBJ2-3; D ambiguous. Germline values: CDR1 WNHNN, CDR2 SYGVQD (reference sequence). The germline V and J ends were trimmed by 4 bases and 0 bases, with 14 bases remaining between them. CDR3 length: 16 amino acids. The CDR3 loop is CASSAGGDPSTDTQYF. CDR3 nucleotides: TGCGCCAGCAGTGCCGGCGGCGACCCCAGCACAGATACGCAGTATTTT.

The chain combines TRBV5-1 with TRBJ2-7; D perhaps matches TRBD1 (6 bases). The CDR3 contains 14 residues. Trimming took 4 bases from V and 3 from J, leaving 14 bases between them. Germline CDR1 SGHRS, CDR2 YFSETQ. CDR3: CASSPPDRYYEQYF. CDR3 nucleotide sequence: TGCGCCAGCAGCCCCCCGGACAGATACTACGAGCAGTACTTC.

The rearrangement joins TRBV11-2 to TRBJ2-7; no firm D call. CDR3 length equals 13 residues. CDR1 and CDR2 from the germline V gene are SGHAT and FQNNGV. V was cut by 1 base and J by 3 bases, with 7 bases left in between. The CDR3 sequence: CASSLGAYYEQYF. The CDR3 bases are TGTGCCAGCAGCTTAGGTGCATACTACGAGCAGTACTTC. The full variable domain, rest sourced from reference TRBV11-2 and TRBJ2-7, is EAGVAQSPRYKIIEKRQSVAFWCNPISGHATLYWYQQILGQGPKLLIQFQNNGVVDDSQLPKDRFSAERLKGVDSTLKIQPAKLEDSAVYLCASSLGAYYEQYFGPGTRLTVT.

V usage is TRBV11-2 and J usage is TRBJ2-5; unclear D gene. Trimming removed 1 base at V and 4 bases at J, with 10 bases between. This CDR3 comprises 14 residues. In germline, CDR1 is SGHAT, CDR2 FQNNGV. CDR3 nucleotides: TGTGCCAGCAGCTTAGGTGGGGTGGTAGAGACCCAGTACTTC. As protein: CASSLGGVVETQYF.

This rearrangement joins TRBV6-1 to TRBJ2-2; TRBD1 is a possible D gene (6 bases). V was cut by 7 bases and J by 0 bases, with 12 bases left in between. Germline V gene data show CDR1 as MNHNS and CDR2 as SASEGT. The CDR3 runs to 15 residues. CDR3 in DNA: TGTGCCAGCATTCTGGACAGTTCGAACACCGGGGAGCTGTTTTTT. It encodes CASILDSSNTGELFF.

This sequence joins TRBV6-5 and TRBJ1-2; possibly TRBD1 for D (6 bases). Germline V gene sequence: CDR1 MNHEY, CDR2 SVGAGI. V lost 8 bases and J 8 bases, leaving 21 bases between the germline ends. The CDR3 length is 14 residues. CDR3 nucleotides: TGTGCCAGCGGTGAATGGGGGGCGGAAGGGGGCTACACCTTC. Protein sequence: CASGEWGAEGGYTF.

The chain employs TRBV6-5 and TRBJ2-5; D might be TRBD2 (6 bases). Trimming removed 2 bases at V and 2 bases at J, with 15 bases between. The CDR3 is 16 amino acids. In germline, CDR1 is MNHEY, CDR2 SVGAGI. The CDR3 protein is CASSYRSRDLQETQYF. CDR3 in DNA: TGTGCCAGCAGTTACCGAAGCCGGGACTTACAAGAGACCCAGTACTTC.

This chain joins TRBV27 and TRBJ1-2, with D perhaps TRBD1 (5 bases). The CDR3 is made up of 15 amino acids. V was trimmed by 6 bases and J by 8 bases, leaving 22 bases between them. CDR1 is MNHEY, CDR2 SMNVEV, per germline (reference sequence). The CDR3 protein is CASRRWDSPTGGYTF. In nucleotides, the CDR3 is TGTGCCAGCAGAAGATGGGACTCCCCGACGGGGGGCTACACCTTC.

The gene calls are TRBV6-9 and TRBJ2-7; D may be TRBD2 (6 bases). Germline V gene sequence: CDR1 MNHGY, CDR2 SVAAGI. This CDR3 is built from 16 residues. Trimming pared 0 bases from V and 0 bases from J, leaving 12 bases between. The CDR3 nucleotides are TGTGCCAGCAGTTATTCTGGCGGGGCCAGCTCCTACGAGCAGTACTTC. Amino acid sequence: CASSYSGGASSYEQYF.

V gene TRBV19 combines with J gene TRBJ1-1; D perhaps matches TRBD1 (5 bases). Trimming took off 3 bases at V and 4 bases at J, with 21 bases between the two ends. This CDR3 region has 17 residues. Germline CDR1 and CDR2: LNHDA and SQIVND (reference sequence). The CDR3, as DNA: TGTGCCAGTAGTATTCGGGCGCTCAGGGACCGACCCACTGAAGCTTTCTTT. This sequence encodes CASSIRALRDRPTEAFF.

The J gene is TRBJ2-5, the V gene TRBV5-6; 9 nucleotides line up with TRBD1. The V gene's germline CDR1 is SGHDT and CDR2 YYEEEE. Trimming cost V 0 bases and J 3 bases; bases outside gene matches: 6. The CDR3 consists of 16 residues. The CDR3 spells CASSLGDGTGKETQYF. CDR3 DNA sequence: TGTGCCAGCAGCTTGGGGGACGGGACAGGGAAAGAGACCCAGTACTTC.

The V call is TRBV7-8, the J call TRBJ2-1, with TRBD2 identical over 11 bases. The CDR3 covers 18 residues. Per germline, CDR1 SGHVS and CDR2 FQNEAQ. Unmatched junction bases numbered 10, after V lost 1 base and J lost 5 bases. CDR3 amino acids: CASSLGEASGGTDNEQFF. The CDR3, as DNA: TGTGCCAGCAGCTTAGGGGAGGCTAGCGGGGGGACCGACAATGAGCAGTTCTTC.

The chain has TRBV9 and TRBJ2-1; 10 bases map to TRBD2. This CDR3 is built from 14 residues. The trim removed 10 bases at V and 0 bases at J, leaving 4 bases unmatched. CDR1 and CDR2 (germline): SGDLS, YYNGEE. DNA of the CDR3: TGTGCCGGAGGACTAGCGGACTCCTACAATGAGCAGTTCTTC. Its translation is CAGGLADSYNEQFF. Full variable domain (rest looked up from reference TRBV9 and TRBJ2-1): DSGVTQTPKHLITATGQRVTLRCSPRSGDLSVYWYQQSLDQGLQFLIQYYNGEERAKGNILERFSAQQFPDLHSELNLSSLELGDSALYFCAGGLADSYNEQFFGPGTRLTVL.